This TCR beta chain was found in a study of blood T cell repertoires in COVID-19. Background on the study: Acute-phase and convalescent COVID-19 samples originated in the United States, Italy and Spain.

Individuals drawn from approximately 26 US areas were about 18 to 95 years old. V lost 2 bases to trimming and J lost 3 bases; unmatched junction nucleotides: 2. The length of the CDR3 is 14 residues. The germline gives CDR1 SGHKS, CDR2 YYEKEE (reference sequence). Authors' processing steps: By means of reference gene primer amplification, nucleated cell counts were estimated. This table comes from immunoSEQ multiplex PCR, and its TCRdb copy is limited to in-frame clones, with some not included. V and J calls and clone size come straight from that table; D and trimming were deduced from the DNA. The sample records 340,000 or so clones, around 85% being singletons.

This rearrangement joins TRBV5-5 to TRBJ1-2, with TRBD1 matching 9 bases. This clonotype originated in a woman between 40 and 50 years old with acute COVID-19. Input material: PBMCs or T cells enriched from blood (not recorded which). Written as DNA, the CDR3 is TGTGCCAGCAGCTTTACAGGGGGCGACTATGGCTACACCTTC. Amino acid sequence: CASSFTGGDYGYTF.